These T cell receptor beta chains were read from a single sample in a study of T-cell reconstitution after alpha-beta-depleted transplantation in children. TCRdb re-derived calls from the PCR reads in MiXCR, one entry per CDR3 protein. The data show around 800,000 distinct CDR3 sequences, about 16% seen once. The starting material was PBMCs, mostly from graft donor cells, obtained 360 days after TCRalphabeta/CD19-depleted stem cell transplant. Receptor source: a male patient aged 10 to 17 who had a stem cell transplant for acute lymphoblastic leukemia, so the T cells may come from the graft donor. Each CDR3 is given with its conserved first and last residue. D genes are given only for firm matches. Expanded clones get a size class; other rows say once, few or many, or leave the size out.

>TRBJ2-2|TRBV15|NA|NA
CATSRDLRNTGELFF
TGTGCCACCAGCAGAGATTTACGGAACACCGGGGAGCTGTTTTTT
>TRBJ1-3|TRBV7-2|TRBD1|once
CASSPLGQEVGNTIYF
TGTGCCAGCAGCCCACTTGGACAGGAAGTTGGAAACACCATATATTTT
>TRBJ2-2|TRBV7-6|NA|few
CASQGTTGELFF
TGTGCCAGCCAGGGGACCACCGGGGAGCTGTTTTTT
>TRBJ1-2|TRBV29-1|NA|few
CSVEHGYTF
TGCAGCGTTGAACACGGCTACACCTTC
>TRBJ2-1|TRBV10-3|NA|NA
CAIGLRGSRNNEQFF
TGTGCCATCGGGCTTAGGGGGAGTAGGAACAATGAGCAGTTCTTC
>TRBJ2-3|TRBV11-2|TRBD2|NA
CASSLMAGGGTDTQYF
TGTGCCAGCAGCTTAATGGCGGGGGGGGGCACAGATACGCAGTATTTT
>TRBJ2-1|TRBV20-1|NA|few
CSARDLAIARGEQFF
TGCAGTGCTAGAGATCTGGCTATTGCACGCGGTGAGCAGTTCTTC
>TRBJ1-1|TRBV9|NA|many
CASSVVTQSTEAFF
TGTGCCAGCAGCGTAGTTACCCAAAGCACTGAAGCTTTCTTT
>TRBJ2-5|TRBV27|TRBD1|few
CASSPGTGGAQETQYF
TGTGCCAGCAGTCCTGGGACAGGGGGCGCCCAAGAGACCCAGTACTTC
>TRBJ2-1|TRBV4-1|NA|many
CASSQVLRSSYNEQFF
TGCGCCAGCAGCCAAGTCCTAAGAAGCTCCTACAATGAGCAGTTCTTC
>TRBJ2-1|TRBV7-3|TRBD2|few
CASSLSERTSGRNGLPNEQFF
TGTGCCAGCAGCTTAAGCGAAAGGACTAGCGGGAGAAATGGTCTCCCCAATGAGCAGTTCTTC
>TRBJ2-7|TRBV18|NA|few
CASSPGWSQSYEQYF
TGTGCCAGCTCCCCCGGTTGGTCACAATCCTACGAGCAGTACTTC
>TRBJ2-3|TRBV11-1|TRBD2|few
CASSSGTTSGREGDTQYF
TGTGCCAGCAGCTCCGGAACGACTAGCGGGAGGGAGGGTGATACGCAGTATTTT
>TRBJ2-6|TRBV7-6|NA|NA
CASSLRRGSSGANVLTF
TGTGCCAGCAGCCTCAGAAGGGGCAGTTCTGGGGCCAACGTCCTGACTTTC
>TRBJ2-1|TRBV4-1|NA|many
CASSHPLQGYNEQFF
TGCGCCAGCAGCCATCCTTTACAGGGTTACAATGAGCAGTTCTTC
>TRBJ2-1|TRBV12-3/TRBV12-4|TRBD2|few
CASTTGLAYNEQFF
TGTGCCAGCACCACGGGACTAGCATACAATGAGCAGTTCTTC
>TRBJ1-5|TRBV4-1|NA|few
CASSQVPRNRDYSNQPQHF
TGCGCCAGCAGCCAAGTCCCCCGAAACAGGGACTATAGCAATCAGCCCCAGCATTTT
>TRBJ2-2|TRBV7-8|NA|few
CASSVHPGDTGELFF
TGTGCCAGCAGCGTACACCCAGGGGACACCGGGGAGCTGTTTTTT
>TRBJ1-6|TRBV18|TRBD1|NA
CASFSDRARSPLHF
TGTGCCAGCTTTTCGGACAGGGCGAGATCACCCCTCCACTTT
>TRBJ2-1|TRBV12-3/TRBV12-4|TRBD2|NA
CASNNPREGLAGRGNEQFF
TGTGCCAGCAACAACCCACGCGAGGGACTAGCGGGAAGAGGCAATGAGCAGTTCTTC
>TRBJ1-1|TRBV5-1|TRBD1|NA
CASSPRDRTFEAFF
TGCGCCAGCAGTCCCCGGGACAGGACCTTTGAAGCTTTCTTT
>TRBJ2-7|TRBV15|TRBD1|few
CATSRDRGQGYEQYF
TGTGCCACCAGCAGAGATCGCGGACAGGGGTACGAGCAGTACTTC
>TRBJ2-7|TRBV7-9|TRBD1|few
CASSDRVHEQYF
TGTGCCAGCAGCGACAGGGTACACGAGCAGTACTTC
>TRBJ2-1|TRBV6-5|NA|NA
CASSYLGSSYNEQFF
TGTGCCAGCAGTTACTTGGGCAGCTCCTACAATGAGCAGTTCTTC
>TRBJ2-1|TRBV24-1|NA|few
CATSIPEGIEQFF
TGTGCCACCAGCATTCCCGAAGGCATTGAGCAGTTCTTC
>TRBJ2-1|TRBV14|NA|few
CASSLAGIGPQFF
TGTGCCAGCAGCCTCGCCGGAATAGGACCGCAGTTCTTC
>TRBJ2-7|TRBV7-3|TRBD2|few
CASSPRSGTSGGEQYF
TGTGCCAGCAGCCCGCGCTCCGGGACTAGCGGGGGGGAGCAGTACTTC
>TRBJ1-1|TRBV7-9|NA|few
CASSSGSWENTEAFF
TGTGCCAGCAGTTCCGGCTCCTGGGAGAACACTGAAGCTTTCTTT
>TRBJ2-1|TRBV11-2|TRBD2|NA
CASSLSRLAGVDEQFF
TGTGCCAGCAGCTTGAGTCGACTAGCGGGAGTCGATGAGCAGTTCTTC
>TRBJ2-1|TRBV5-1|NA|NA
CASSRTYPSTEQFF
TGCGCCAGCAGCCGGACTTACCCGTCTACTGAGCAGTTCTTC
>TRBJ2-3|TRBV4-2|NA|few
CASSQGVQVLGIASTDTQYF
TGTGCCAGCAGCCAAGGTGTGCAGGTTCTAGGAATTGCTAGCACAGATACGCAGTATTTT
>TRBJ2-7|TRBV12-3/TRBV12-4|NA|NA
CASSLDATRLHEQYF
TGTGCCAGCAGTTTAGACGCGACTAGGCTCCACGAGCAGTACTTC
>TRBJ2-1|TRBV29-1|NA|once
CSVELPQRLPYNEQFF
TGCAGCGTTGAACTCCCCCAGCGTCTCCCCTACAATGAGCAGTTCTTC
>TRBJ2-7|TRBV6-5|NA|NA
CASSLLPQSSYEQYF
TGTGCCAGCAGTCTACTCCCCCAGAGCTCCTACGAGCAGTACTTC
>TRBJ2-7|TRBV27|TRBD2|many
CASRASGRKWQYF
TGTGCCAGCAGGGCTAGCGGGAGGAAGTGGCAGTACTTC
>TRBJ2-1|TRBV10-3|NA|few
CAISELSGLSYNEQFF
TGTGCCATCAGTGAGTTGAGCGGGCTTTCCTACAATGAGCAGTTCTTC
>TRBJ2-4|TRBV4-1|NA|NA
CASSRAGELAKNIQYF
TGCGCCAGCAGCCGGGCAGGGGAGCTAGCCAAAAACATTCAGTACTTC
>TRBJ2-7|TRBV29-1|TRBD2|NA
CSVDKRDPTYEQYF
TGCAGCGTTGATAAGCGGGACCCCACCTACGAGCAGTACTTC
>TRBJ2-1|TRBV2|NA|few
CASRDILAYNEQFF
TGTGCCAGCAGGGACATACTAGCTTACAATGAGCAGTTCTTC
>TRBJ2-1|TRBV15|TRBD2|few
CATSRDLAGVTYNEQFF
TGTGCCACCAGCAGAGATCTGGCGGGAGTAACCTACAATGAGCAGTTCTTC
>TRBJ2-7|TRBV12-3/TRBV12-4|NA|NA
CASMPAPAYEQYF
TGTGCCAGCATGCCGGCCCCTGCCTACGAGCAGTACTTC
>TRBJ2-5|TRBV7-8|NA|NA
CASSAGGAAVGTQYF
TGTGCCAGCTCTGCTGGGGGAGCCGCCGTGGGGACCCAGTACTTC
>TRBJ2-1|TRBV7-2|NA|NA
CANNGVDSYNEQFF
TGTGCCAATAACGGTGTGGATTCCTACAATGAGCAGTTCTTC
>TRBJ2-3|TRBV6-2/TRBV6-3|TRBD2|once
CASSYPPASGSTDTQYF
TGTGCCAGCAGTTACCCCCCTGCTAGCGGGAGCACAGATACGCAGTATTTT
>TRBJ2-7|TRBV10-3|TRBD1|few
CAIRAGTGVSYEQYF
TGTGCCATCAGGGCCGGGACAGGGGTTTCCTACGAGCAGTACTTC
>TRBJ2-3|TRBV6-1|TRBD2|NA
CASSELGGRSGDTQYF
TGTGCCAGCAGTGAACTTGGCGGGAGATCTGGGGATACGCAGTATTTT
>TRBJ2-1|TRBV7-3|TRBD1|few
CASSPIGQGSLIEQFF
TGTGCCAGCAGCCCAATTGGACAGGGAAGCCTGATCGAGCAGTTCTTC
>TRBJ2-1|TRBV7-2|TRBD2|NA
CASSTGGVNEQFF
TGTGCCAGCAGCACTGGGGGGGTCAATGAGCAGTTCTTC
>TRBJ2-5|TRBV15|TRBD1|NA
CATSTYRTGRETQYF
TGTGCCACCAGCACCTACCGGACAGGGAGGGAGACCCAGTACTTC
>TRBJ2-6|TRBV4-2|NA|few
CASSQVSTGHSGANVLTF
TGTGCCAGCAGCCAAGTATCGACAGGTCACTCTGGGGCCAACGTCCTGACTTTC
>TRBJ2-7|TRBV30|TRBD1|NA
CAWSPPGTGNYEQYF
TGTGCCTGGAGTCCCCCCGGGACAGGGAACTACGAGCAGTACTTC
>TRBJ2-7|TRBV5-1|TRBD2|few
CASSRGSGAGEQYF
TGCGCCAGCAGCCGCGGGAGTGGCGCGGGCGAGCAGTACTTC
>TRBJ2-3|TRBV15|NA|NA
CATSRDPQRPSTDTQYF
TGTGCCACCAGCAGAGATCCGCAAAGGCCTAGCACAGATACGCAGTATTTT
>TRBJ2-7|TRBV29-1|TRBD1|NA
CSVEEGQGGGEQYF
TGCAGCGTTGAAGAGGGACAGGGAGGCGGCGAGCAGTACTTC
>TRBJ2-7|TRBV7-2|NA|NA
CASSPRGGTASYEQYF
TGTGCCAGCAGCCCGCGAGGAGGGACTGCAAGCTACGAGCAGTACTTC
>TRBJ2-1|TRBV12-3/TRBV12-4|TRBD2|few
CASSPRRGRASDEQFF
TGTGCCAGCAGCCCCCGACGCGGGAGGGCCAGCGATGAGCAGTTCTTC
>TRBJ2-5|TRBV29-1|NA|NA
CSVMGLPLNQETQYF
TGCAGCGTTATGGGACTCCCATTAAATCAAGAGACCCAGTACTTC
>TRBJ2-2|TRBV12-3/TRBV12-4|NA|few
CASRWEGELFF
TGTGCCAGCCGCTGGGAGGGGGAGCTGTTTTTT
>TRBJ1-1|TRBV4-1|NA|NA
CASSQRGMNTEAFF
TGCGCCAGCAGCCAAAGGGGCATGAACACTGAAGCTTTCTTT